Listed below are T cell receptor beta chains from one sample, sequenced in a study of T cell changes during pregnancy in multiple sclerosis. Libraries were prepared by immunoSEQ multiplex PCR; TCRdb keeps only in-frame clonotypes and omits some of them. Among about 55,000 clones listed, around 94% were seen once. Sample: CD8+ T cells from peripheral blood mononuclear cells, taken in the third trimester of pregnancy. These TCRs come from a female donor with multiple sclerosis, enrolled in a pregnancy study. Both conserved end residues are part of each CDR3. Fields, in order: V gene, clone size, J gene, D gene, CDR3 DNA, CDR3 protein. A D gene is named only where the DNA matches it firmly. The size entry is marked missing in some rows and otherwise reads once, few, many or a size class.

v_call: TRBV6-1
clone_size: .
j_call: TRBJ1-1
d_call: .
cdr3_nt: TGTGCCAGCAGTCACAGGGATATGAACACTGAAGCTTTCTTT
cdr3_aa: CASSHRDMNTEAFF

v_call: TRBV7-9
clone_size: .
j_call: TRBJ2-3
d_call: .
cdr3_nt: TGTGCCAGCAGCTCCTTGACTGAGACCGTAGCAGATACGCAGTATTTT
cdr3_aa: CASSSLTETVADTQYF

v_call: TRBV27
clone_size: .
j_call: TRBJ2-7
d_call: TRBD2
cdr3_nt: TGTGCCAGCAGGACCCTGCTAGCGGAGGACTACGAGCAGTACTTC
cdr3_aa: CASRTLLAEDYEQYF

v_call: TRBV4-1
clone_size: .
j_call: TRBJ2-7
d_call: TRBD2
cdr3_nt: TGCGCCAGCAGCCAGATAGCGGGAGCGTCCGAGCAGTACTTC
cdr3_aa: CASSQIAGASEQYF

v_call: TRBV28
clone_size: .
j_call: TRBJ1-1
d_call: .
cdr3_nt: TGTGCCAGCTATCTTACAGGGCACACTGAAGCTTTCTTT
cdr3_aa: CASYLTGHTEAFF

v_call: TRBV5-6
clone_size: .
j_call: TRBJ2-7
d_call: .
cdr3_nt: TGTGCCAGCAGCTTGCGTGGGGCAGGGGACGAGCAGTACTTC
cdr3_aa: CASSLRGAGDEQYF

v_call: TRBV4-2
clone_size: .
j_call: TRBJ1-1
d_call: .
cdr3_nt: TGTGCCAGCAGCCTCGGGGCTGAAGCTTTCTTT
cdr3_aa: CASSLGAEAFF

v_call: TRBV6-1
clone_size: .
j_call: TRBJ2-6
d_call: .
cdr3_nt: TGTGCCAGCAGTGAAGCGGGGCTCTCTGGGGCCAACGTCCTGACTTTC
cdr3_aa: CASSEAGLSGANVLTF

v_call: TRBV13
clone_size: .
j_call: TRBJ1-4
d_call: .
cdr3_nt: TGTGCCAGCAAAGTAGGGGGTGGTGAAAAACTGTTTTTT
cdr3_aa: CASKVGGGEKLFF

v_call: TRBV2
clone_size: .
j_call: TRBJ2-1
d_call: TRBD2
cdr3_nt: TGTGCCAGCAGTGAATCGGGGTTTTTGGGCGGGGGAGAGCAGTTCTTC
cdr3_aa: CASSESGFLGGGEQFF

v_call: TRBV30
clone_size: .
j_call: TRBJ2-1
d_call: TRBD2
cdr3_nt: TGTGCCTGGACCCCGGGACTAGAGTACCAAGAGCAGTTCTTC
cdr3_aa: CAWTPGLEYQEQFF

v_call: TRBV5-1
clone_size: .
j_call: TRBJ2-3
d_call: TRBD2
cdr3_nt: TGCGCCAGCAGCTTGGGGGAGGGCCCGGCAGATACGCAGTATTTT
cdr3_aa: CASSLGEGPADTQYF

v_call: TRBV30
clone_size: .
j_call: TRBJ2-5
d_call: TRBD2
cdr3_nt: TGTGCCTGGAGTGTACCACTAGCGGGAGGTGCAGAGACCCAGTACTTC
cdr3_aa: CAWSVPLAGGAETQYF

v_call: TRBV4-1
clone_size: .
j_call: TRBJ2-7
d_call: .
cdr3_nt: TGCGCCAGCAGCCAAGTTGGGGAGGCGGGATACGAGCAGTACTTC
cdr3_aa: CASSQVGEAGYEQYF

v_call: TRBV7-6
clone_size: once
j_call: TRBJ1-3
d_call: .
cdr3_nt: TGTGCCAGCAGGAGTCAGGGGTCTGGAAACACCATATATTTT
cdr3_aa: CASRSQGSGNTIYF

v_call: TRBV10-2
clone_size: once
j_call: TRBJ2-7
d_call: TRBD2
cdr3_nt: TGCGCCAGCAGTGAGTCGACTAGCGGGGGTTTCTACGAGCAGTACTTC
cdr3_aa: CASSESTSGGFYEQYF

v_call: TRBV13
clone_size: .
j_call: TRBJ2-1
d_call: .
cdr3_nt: TGTGCCAGCAGCTTTCCAGGCTCGAGTGAGCAGTTCTTC
cdr3_aa: CASSFPGSSEQFF

v_call: TRBV4-1
clone_size: .
j_call: TRBJ1-5
d_call: .
cdr3_nt: TGCGCCAGCAGCCAACGAGACGGGAATCAGCCCCAGCATTTT
cdr3_aa: CASSQRDGNQPQHF

v_call: TRBV7-9
clone_size: .
j_call: TRBJ2-7
d_call: TRBD1
cdr3_nt: TGTGCCAGCAGCGACCGGGACAGTCCAGCCTACGAGCAGTACTTC
cdr3_aa: CASSDRDSPAYEQYF

v_call: TRBV10-2
clone_size: .
j_call: TRBJ2-7
d_call: TRBD2
cdr3_nt: TGCGCCAGCAGTGAGTCCGGCAGCGGGAACCCCTACGAGCAGTACTTC
cdr3_aa: CASSESGSGNPYEQYF

v_call: TRBV2
clone_size: .
j_call: TRBJ2-2
d_call: TRBD2
cdr3_nt: TGTGCCAGCAGTGACCCTAGCGGGAGCAACACCGGGGAGCTGTTTTTT
cdr3_aa: CASSDPSGSNTGELFF

v_call: TRBV7-9
clone_size: few
j_call: TRBJ2-1
d_call: .
cdr3_nt: TGTGCCAGCAGCCTGGAGCTCGATGAGCAGTTCTTC
cdr3_aa: CASSLELDEQFF

v_call: TRBV12-5
clone_size: .
j_call: TRBJ2-1
d_call: TRBD1
cdr3_nt: TGTGCTAGTGGATGGACAGGGCTAAATGAGCAGTTCTTC
cdr3_aa: CASGWTGLNEQFF

v_call: TRBV7-9
clone_size: .
j_call: TRBJ2-7
d_call: .
cdr3_nt: TGTGCCAGCAGCTTCAAACTAGCTCGCCACGAGCAGTACTTC
cdr3_aa: CASSFKLARHEQYF

v_call: TRBV27
clone_size: .
j_call: TRBJ2-5
d_call: TRBD2
cdr3_nt: TGTGCCAGCAGGAGACTAGCGGGAGGCCAGCTCGGGGAGACCCAGTACTTC
cdr3_aa: CASRRLAGGQLGETQYF

v_call: TRBV28
clone_size: .
j_call: TRBJ2-1
d_call: TRBD2
cdr3_nt: TGTGCCAGCAGTTTAAGTAGCGGGAGTTCCTACAATGAGCAGTTCTTC
cdr3_aa: CASSLSSGSSYNEQFF

v_call: TRBV5-6
clone_size: .
j_call: TRBJ2-7
d_call: .
cdr3_nt: TGTGCCAGCAGCGTTTCCTGGTCAGGGTTTGTCGAGCAGTACTTC
cdr3_aa: CASSVSWSGFVEQYF

v_call: TRBV27
clone_size: .
j_call: TRBJ1-5
d_call: TRBD1
cdr3_nt: TGTGCCAGCAGCTCCGGGACAGGGTTCTATAGCAATCAGCCCCAGCATTTT
cdr3_aa: CASSSGTGFYSNQPQHF

v_call: TRBV28
clone_size: once
j_call: TRBJ1-4
d_call: TRBD1
cdr3_nt: TGTGCCAGCAGTGCGGACAGGGAGGGGACTAATGAAAAACTGTTTTTT
cdr3_aa: CASSADREGTNEKLFF

v_call: TRBV9
clone_size: .
j_call: TRBJ1-4
d_call: .
cdr3_nt: TGTGCCAGCAGCAATCACGGGAATGAAAAACTGTTTTTT
cdr3_aa: CASSNHGNEKLFF

v_call: TRBV6-5
clone_size: .
j_call: TRBJ2-5
d_call: .
cdr3_nt: TGTGCCAGCAGTTACGGACAGATTATATCTGGAGAGACCCAGTACTTC
cdr3_aa: CASSYGQIISGETQYF

v_call: TRBV27
clone_size: .
j_call: TRBJ2-1
d_call: .
cdr3_nt: TGTGCCAGCAGTCCTAGGGGCTCCTACAATGAGCAGTTCTTC
cdr3_aa: CASSPRGSYNEQFF

v_call: TRBV28
clone_size: .
j_call: TRBJ1-3
d_call: TRBD1
cdr3_nt: TGTGCCAGCAGCTTAACCGGACAGGGTGGCGGAAACACCATATATTTT
cdr3_aa: CASSLTGQGGGNTIYF

v_call: TRBV5-4
clone_size: .
j_call: TRBJ2-7
d_call: .
cdr3_nt: TGTGCCAGCAGCCCTACCCGGGGATCCTACGAGCAGTACTTC
cdr3_aa: CASSPTRGSYEQYF

v_call: TRBV6-1
clone_size: .
j_call: TRBJ1-5
d_call: .
cdr3_nt: TGTGCCAGCAGTGATGAGGGTACCCATCAGCCCCAGCATTTT
cdr3_aa: CASSDEGTHQPQHF

v_call: TRBV28
clone_size: .
j_call: TRBJ2-7
d_call: .
cdr3_nt: TGTGCCAGCAGTGGGGCACTCAGCTCCTACGAGCAGTACTTC
cdr3_aa: CASSGALSSYEQYF

v_call: TRBV5-6
clone_size: .
j_call: TRBJ2-7
d_call: TRBD1
cdr3_nt: TGTGCCAGCGCTGGGACAGGAACCTACGAGCAGTACTTC
cdr3_aa: CASAGTGTYEQYF

v_call: TRBV7-8
clone_size: .
j_call: TRBJ2-1
d_call: .
cdr3_nt: TGTGCCAGCAGCTCCGGAAATGGACTAACGGCCTACAATGAGCAGTTCTTC
cdr3_aa: CASSSGNGLTAYNEQFF

v_call: TRBV5-7
clone_size: .
j_call: TRBJ1-2
d_call: .
cdr3_nt: TGTGCCAGCAGCTTTCGGTCGGACTCCACCCATCATGGCTACACCTTC
cdr3_aa: CASSFRSDSTHHGYTF

v_call: TRBV7-2
clone_size: .
j_call: TRBJ2-5
d_call: .
cdr3_nt: TGTGCCAGCACTACGGGGGGCGGGGGCCAAGAGACCCAGTACTTC
cdr3_aa: CASTTGGGGQETQYF

v_call: TRBV30
clone_size: .
j_call: TRBJ1-2
d_call: TRBD1
cdr3_nt: TGTGCCTGGACAGGGGGCGCTTACTATGGCTACACCTTC
cdr3_aa: CAWTGGAYYGYTF

v_call: TRBV7-9
clone_size: once
j_call: TRBJ2-5
d_call: .
cdr3_nt: TGTGCCAGCAGCCAACCTCCCGGGGAGACCCAGTACTTC
cdr3_aa: CASSQPPGETQYF

v_call: TRBV4-1
clone_size: .
j_call: TRBJ2-7
d_call: TRBD1
cdr3_nt: TGCGCCAGCAGCCAAGATGACAGGGGCATATCCTACGAGCAGTACTTC
cdr3_aa: CASSQDDRGISYEQYF

v_call: TRBV14
clone_size: once
j_call: TRBJ1-1
d_call: TRBD1
cdr3_nt: TGTGCCAGCAGCCAGACAGGGGTTTACACTGAAGCTTTCTTT
cdr3_aa: CASSQTGVYTEAFF

v_call: TRBV29-1
clone_size: .
j_call: TRBJ2-5
d_call: .
cdr3_nt: TGCAGCGTTGAAGAGGGTACGACAGTGATCCAAGAGACCCAGTACTTC
cdr3_aa: CSVEEGTTVIQETQYF

v_call: TRBV10-3
clone_size: .
j_call: TRBJ2-2
d_call: .
cdr3_nt: TGTGCCATCAGTGATCGGGCCAGGGGAAACACCGGGGAGCTGTTTTTT
cdr3_aa: CAISDRARGNTGELFF

v_call: TRBV6-4
clone_size: .
j_call: TRBJ2-2
d_call: TRBD1
cdr3_nt: TGTGCCAGCAGTGTTGGACAGGGTGTAACTGGGGAGCTGTTTTTT
cdr3_aa: CASSVGQGVTGELFF